This T cell receptor beta chain was captured by sequencing in a study of CD8 T cells in Susac syndrome. The RNA input was about 0.45 to 1 ug, and it was reverse transcribed with random hexamers. One entry per CDR3 protein, called by TCRdb with MiXCR from the immunoSEQ multiplex PCR reads. The sample lists about 280,000 distinct CDR3 sequences; 80% to 90% were seen once. From germline, CDR1 is GTSNPN and CDR2 SVGIG (reference sequence). V was cut by 4 bases and J by 6 bases, with 10 bases left in between. This CDR3 comprises 12 residues. Source material: CD8+ T cells from PBMCs. This TCR was recovered from a human donor with multiple sclerosis. J is TRBJ2-1 and V is TRBV30; no clear D gene. This chain's CDR3 is CAWIAGSNEQFF. DNA of the CDR3: TGTGCCTGGATTGCTGGCTCCAATGAGCAGTTCTTC.